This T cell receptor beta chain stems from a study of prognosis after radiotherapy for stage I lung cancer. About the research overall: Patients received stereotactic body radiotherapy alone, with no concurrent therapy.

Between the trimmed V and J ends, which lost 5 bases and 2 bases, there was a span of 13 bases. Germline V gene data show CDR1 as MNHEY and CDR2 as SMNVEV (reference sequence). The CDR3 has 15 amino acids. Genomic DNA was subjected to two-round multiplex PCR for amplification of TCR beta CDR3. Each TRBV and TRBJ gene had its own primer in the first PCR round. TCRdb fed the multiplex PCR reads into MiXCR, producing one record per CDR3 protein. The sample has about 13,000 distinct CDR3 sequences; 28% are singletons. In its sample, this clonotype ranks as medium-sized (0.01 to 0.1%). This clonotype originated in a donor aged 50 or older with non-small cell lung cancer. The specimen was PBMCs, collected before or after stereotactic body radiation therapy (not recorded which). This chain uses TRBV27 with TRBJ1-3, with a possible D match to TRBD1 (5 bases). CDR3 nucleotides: TGTGCCAGCAGTATCGGACCCAGGGCTGGAAACACCATATATTTT. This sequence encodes CASSIGPRAGNTIYF.